These 9 T cell receptor beta chains came from one sample sequenced in a study of long-term antiretroviral therapy in people with HIV. The immunoSEQ assay was v3.0, run at survey level. Only in-frame clones appear in the TCRdb table, and some are missing; sequencing was by immunoSEQ multiplex PCR. The table records 45,000 or so clones, 90% to 95% of them present only once. Sequences were derived from unsorted PBMCs, sampled 3.7 years after starting antiretroviral therapy. The origin of the receptors is a woman in her forties or fifties with HIV.

The chain carries TRBV6-1 and TRBJ1-4; TRBD1 agrees at 8 bases. V was pared by 7 bases and J by 6 bases, with 7 bases of the junction left unmatched. The CDR3 extends over 14 amino acids. Germline values: CDR1 MNHNS, CDR2 SASEGT. The DNA for the CDR3 is TGTGCCAGCAACCACAGGGGGGGGGATGAAAAACTGTTTTTT. It is translated as CASNHRGGDEKLFF.

This clone has a handful of counts. CDR3 in amino acids: CASSDYAGGYGEQYF. The CDR3 nucleotides read TGCGCCAGCAGTGACTACGCAGGGGGCTACGGGGAGCAGTACTTC. The chain links TRBV10-1 to TRBJ2-7, with 8 bases lining up with TRBD1. The CDR3 length is 15 residues. Germline assignment: CDR1 WNHNN and CDR2 SYGVQD (reference sequence). The J segment lost 7 bases and the V segment lost 3 bases, leaving 11 bases of the junction unmatched.

The chain has TRBV21-1 and TRBJ2-7; the table's D call TRBD1 went unverified against the DNA. TRBV21-1 is reported as a pseudogene. CDR3 length: 15 residues. CDR3 in DNA: TGTGCCAGCAGCAGGGACAGGCGGCGTATCGGCGAGCAGTACTTC. Its translation: CASSRDRRRIGEQYF.

The rearrangement links TRBV7-6 to TRBJ1-5; D unclear. Trimming took 1 base from V and 0 from J, leaving 10 bases between them. This CDR3 spans 16 amino acids. In germline, CDR1 is SGHVS, CDR2 FNYEAQ. The CDR3 coding sequence is TGTGCCAGCAGCTTAGGCCAGGCGAATAGCAATCAGCCCCAGCATTTT. Translating it yields CASSLGQANSNQPQHF.

This clone was detected once. The chain is built from TRBV6-5 and TRBJ1-2; D gene uncertain. The CDR3 runs to 14 residues. The V gene's germline CDR1 is MNHEY and CDR2 SVGAGI. Trimming stripped 6 bases from V and 0 bases from J, with 11 bases between. The CDR3 reads CASRPSKTNYGYTF. DNA of the CDR3: TGTGCCAGCAGACCCAGCAAAACTAACTATGGCTACACCTTC.

V is TRBV6-6 and J is TRBJ2-5; 8 nucleotides match TRBD1. This CDR3 contains 16 residues. J lost 7 bases, V lost 4 bases, and 14 bases had no gene match. Germline CDR1 and CDR2: MNHNY and SVGAGI (reference sequence). CDR3 bases: TGTGCCAGCAGTTCCCAGACCGGACAGGGTGCGGCGACCCAGTACTTC. Translating it yields CASSSQTGQGAATQYF.

This clone was observed a single time. A junction end diverges from the germline sequence, so it may reflect a read error. Here the CDR3 reads CASSTPGTGSSTRDF. Written as DNA, the CDR3 is TGTGCCAGCAGCACCCCCGGGACAGGGTCTTCTACGCGGGATTTT. The genes are TRBV6-5 and TRBJ2-3; 9 bases match TRBD1. The CDR3 sequence is 15 residues long. Looked up from germline, CDR1 is MNHEY and CDR2 is SVGAGI.

The chain combines TRBV4-1 with TRBJ1-4; D gene uncertain. The CDR3 sequence is 12 residues long. Trimming stripped 4 bases from V and 10 bases from J, with 10 bases between. CDR1 and CDR2 from the germline V gene are MGHRA and YSYEKL. The CDR3 here is CASSPTQAKLFF. In DNA, the CDR3 is TGCGCCAGCAGCCCCACGCAGGCAAAACTGTTTTTT.

J is TRBJ2-7 and V is TRBV6-1; 9 positions agree with TRBD1. V gave up 10 bases and J gave up 0 bases; unmatched junction bases: 7. CDR3 length: 14 residues. Germline values: CDR1 MNHNS, CDR2 SASEGT. CDR3 nucleotide sequence: TGTGCCATTAGTGGACAGGGGTACTCCTACGAGCAGTACTTC. Residues: CAISGQGYSYEQYF.